The 17 T cell receptor beta chains in this list originate from one sample, sequenced in a study of neurological immune-mediated disorders. TCRdb used MiXCR to reprocess the 5' RACE reads, holding one entry per CDR3 protein. The top ten clones hold 1.7% of a sample with under 80,000 distinct CDR3 sequences, roughly 9.5% of them seen once. Sequencing was performed on PBMCs. These receptors were collected from a man in his fifties in good health.

The table lists this clonotype with many counts. This chain joins TRBV4-1 and TRBJ2-2; TRBD2 matches at 8 bases. The CDR3 is made up of 15 amino acids. After removal of 3 bases from V and 3 bases from J, the junction contained 3 bases not matched to a gene. CDR1 is MGHRA, CDR2 YSYEKL, per germline. This CDR3 is CASSHSGSDTGELFF. The CDR3 nucleotides read TGCGCCAGCAGCCACAGCGGGAGCGACACCGGGGAGCTGTTTTTT.

This clonotype was seen many times. The chain recombines TRBV3-1 with TRBJ1-5; D gene ambiguous. Germline-derived CDR1 and CDR2 are LGHDT and YNNKEL (reference sequence). This CDR3 spans 14 amino acids. V gave up 4 bases and J gave up 0 bases, with 7 bases separating them. The CDR3 region has the DNA TGTGCCAGCAGCCCCGAGGATAGCAATCAGCCCCAGCATTTT. It translates to CASSPEDSNQPQHF.

Points on this clonotype: A much larger clone sits a single nucleotide away, making a read error possible. The chain combines TRBV5-1 with TRBJ2-7, with D perhaps TRBD1 (6 bases). The germline gives CDR1 SGHRS, CDR2 YFSETQ. V lost 3 bases and J lost 5, with 15 bases in between. This CDR3 region has 14 residues. The CDR3 here is CASSSGHRVHEQYF. The CDR3 region has the DNA TGCGCCAGCAGCTCGGGACATCGCGTCCACGAGCAGTACTTC.

This clonotype was counted ten times or more. The chain has TRBV10-3 and TRBJ2-5; the D is unclear. In germline, CDR1 is ENHRY, CDR2 SYGVKD. CDR3 length: 14 amino acids. V was trimmed by 3 bases and J by 0 bases, leaving 8 bases between them. The CDR3 loop reads CAISESANQETQYF. For the CDR3, the DNA is TGTGCCATCAGTGAATCGGCCAACCAAGAGACCCAGTACTTC.

The CDR3 spells CASTAAGGPHEQFF. The CDR3 DNA reads TGTGCCAGCACGGCAGCGGGGGGGCCTCATGAGCAGTTCTTC. The chain is built from TRBV3-1 and TRBJ2-1, with 10 nucleotides matching TRBD2. CDR3 size: 14 residues. Germline loops: CDR1 LGHDT, CDR2 YNNKEL (reference sequence). V lost 7 bases to trimming and J lost 8 bases; unmatched junction nucleotides: 8.

Ten or more counts support this clonotype. V usage is TRBV20-1 and J usage is TRBJ1-2; unclear D gene. Trimming left V 3 bases short and J 8 bases short, with 16 bases between. The CDR3 contains 13 residues. The germline CDR1 and CDR2 sequences are DFQATT and SNEGSKA (reference sequence). In DNA, the CDR3 is TGCAGTGCTAGGGAACCGGGAGAAGGGGGCTACACCTTC. Protein product: CSAREPGEGGYTF.

The chain combines TRBV7-3 with TRBJ2-7, with D perhaps TRBD1 (5 bases). The CDR3 extends over 13 amino acids. The V end lost 2 bases, the J end lost 3 bases, and 8 bases lay between the germline ends. Germline loops: CDR1 SGHTA, CDR2 FQGTGA. CDR3 loop: CASSLHDSYEQYF. In DNA form, the CDR3 reads TGTGCCAGCAGCTTACATGACAGCTACGAGCAGTACTTC.

The sample holds many counts of this clonotype. The chain is built from TRBV29-1 and TRBJ1-1; TRBD1 agrees at 10 bases. Trimming took 6 bases from V and 5 from J; bases not matched to a gene: 3. CDR3 length: 12 residues. CDR1 and CDR2 (germline): SQVTM, ANQGSEA. The DNA for the CDR3 is TGCAGCGTAGACAGGGGGCGAACTGAAGCTTTCTTT. It is translated as CSVDRGRTEAFF.

Points on this clonotype: Being one base from a much bigger clone, this may be a read error. This chain links TRBV5-1 with TRBJ2-1, with TRBD2 matching 8 bases. Germline CDR1 is SGHRS and CDR2 is YFSETQ. CDR3 length: 15 amino acids. CDR3 sequence: CASSAGGNSYNEEFF. CDR3 sequence (DNA): TGCGCCAGCAGCGCGGGGGGCAACTCCTACAATGAGGAGTTCTTC.

This clonotype showed up many times. The gene calls are TRBV7-7 and TRBJ2-5, with 9 bases fitting TRBD2. The CDR3 length is 15 residues. J was trimmed by 2 bases and V by 5 bases; bases with no gene match: 6. Germline CDR1 and CDR2: SSHAT and FNYEAQ (reference sequence). Here the CDR3 reads CASSTRTSDQETQYF. The DNA for the CDR3 is TGTGCCAGCAGCACCCGGACTAGCGATCAAGAGACCCAGTACTTC. Full variable domain (rest looked up from reference TRBV7-7 and TRBJ2-5): GAGVSQSPRYKVTKRGQDVTLRCDPISSHATLYWYQQALGQGPEFLTYFNYEAQPDKSGLPSDRFSAERPEGSISTLTIQRTEQRDSAMYRCASSTRTSDQETQYFGPGTRLLVL.

This clonotype was seen many times. The V and J genes are TRBV7-6 and TRBJ2-2; possibly TRBD2 for D (6 bases). Germline values: CDR1 SGHVS, CDR2 FNYEAQ. V was cut by 5 bases and J by 4 bases, with 23 bases left in between. The CDR3 covers 18 residues. In nucleotides, the CDR3 is TGTGCCAGCAGCCCCCAGATCGGGGTAGCGGCGAGCACCGGGGAGCTGTTTTTT. It encodes CASSPQIGVAASTGELFF.

The table lists this clonotype with many counts. The chain uses TRBV2 and TRBJ2-3; D is unresolved. The V and J ends lost 8 bases and 2 bases respectively, with 14 bases between them. The CDR3 has 14 amino acids. Germline loops: CDR1 SNHLY, CDR2 FYNNEI. The CDR3 DNA reads as TGTGCCAGCCACGGGCAAGAAATCACAGATACGCAGTATTTT. It specifies CASHGQEITDTQYF.

In its sample, this clonotype was seen many times. The chain is built from TRBV7-2 and TRBJ2-7, with TRBD2 as a possible D gene (6 bases). Trimming took 5 bases from V and 3 from J, leaving 8 bases between them. The CDR3 is made up of 12 amino acids. The germline CDR1 and CDR2 sequences are SGHTA and FQGNSA. This chain's CDR3 is CASSPGGYEQYF. The DNA of the CDR3 is TGTGCCAGCAGCCCCGGGGGCTACGAGCAGTACTTC.

This clonotype was picked up many times. V and J are TRBV4-1 and TRBJ2-7, with 16 nucleotides matching TRBD2. The germline gives CDR1 MGHRA, CDR2 YSYEKL. The CDR3 is 17 residues long. V was clipped by 4 bases and J by 4 bases; unmatched bases: 7. DNA of the CDR3: TGCGCCAGCAGCCTCTCCGGGACTAGCGGGAGGGTGTACGAGCAGTACTTC. It yields the protein CASSLSGTSGRVYEQYF.

This clonotype was seen repeatedly, ten times or more. The J gene is TRBJ2-3, the V gene TRBV7-6; 9 positions match TRBD2. The J segment lost 4 bases and the V segment lost 0 bases, leaving 11 bases of the junction unmatched. The CDR3 contains 18 residues. Germline lookup yields CDR1 SGHVS and CDR2 FNYEAQ. The CDR3 sequence: CASSLALLAGSWADTQYF. The CDR3 DNA follows: TGTGCCAGCAGCTTAGCGCTGCTAGCGGGGAGTTGGGCAGATACGCAGTATTTT.

This clonotype was counted at least ten times. The chain employs TRBV7-2 and TRBJ2-5; TRBD2 aligns across 7 bases. Germline CDR1 and CDR2: SGHTA and FQGNSA. J lost 5 bases, V lost 5 bases, and 5 bases had no gene match. The CDR3 loop spans 13 amino acids. The CDR3 DNA follows: TGTGCCAGCAGCCGCGGGAGTGGTGAGACCCAGTACTTC. Its protein is CASSRGSGETQYF. Drawing the rest from reference TRBV7-2 and TRBJ2-5, the complete variable domain is GAGVSQSPSNKVTEKGKDVELRCDPISGHTALYWYRQSLGQGLEFLIYFQGNSAPDKSGLPSDRFSAERTGGSVSTLTIQRTQQEDSAVYLCASSRGSGETQYFGPGTRLLVL.

This clonotype showed up many times. J is TRBJ2-3 and V is TRBV10-3; D ambiguous. The CDR3 contains 13 residues. In germline, CDR1 is ENHRY, CDR2 SYGVKD. V dropped 3 bases and J dropped 1 base, with 5 bases sitting between them. Here the CDR3 DNA reads TGTGCCATCAGTGACCAGGGCACAGATACGCAGTATTTT. Residues: CAISDQGTDTQYF.